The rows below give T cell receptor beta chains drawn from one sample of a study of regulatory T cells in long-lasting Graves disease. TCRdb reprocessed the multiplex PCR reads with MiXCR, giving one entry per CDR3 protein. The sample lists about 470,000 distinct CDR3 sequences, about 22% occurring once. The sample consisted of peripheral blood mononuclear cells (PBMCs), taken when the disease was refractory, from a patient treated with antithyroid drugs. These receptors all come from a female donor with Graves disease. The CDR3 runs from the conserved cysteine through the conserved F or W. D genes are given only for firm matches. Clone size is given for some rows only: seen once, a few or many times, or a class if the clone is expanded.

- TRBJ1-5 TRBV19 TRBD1 CASSIRGQGYDQPQHF TGTGCCAGTAGTATAAGAGGACAGGGCTACGATCAGCCCCAGCATTTT
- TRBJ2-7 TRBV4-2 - CASSPGTPPSEQYF TGTGCCAGCAGCCCCGGGACACCCCCTTCCGAGCAGTACTTC
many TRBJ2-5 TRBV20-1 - CSARPRERTTQETQYF TGCAGTGCTAGACCACGGGAACGGACTACACAAGAGACCCAGTACTTC
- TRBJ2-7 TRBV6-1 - CASASGSSYEQCF TGTGCCAGCGCAAGCGGGTCCTCCTACGAGCAGTGCTTC
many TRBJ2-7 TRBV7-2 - CASSLDPSYEQYF TGTGCCAGCAGCTTAGACCCTTCCTACGAGCAGTACTTC
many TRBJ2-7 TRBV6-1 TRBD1 CASSSRDRGPMQYF TGTGCCAGCAGTAGCCGGGACAGGGGACCGATGCAGTACTTC
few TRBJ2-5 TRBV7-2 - CASTFLGETQYF TGTGCCAGCACCTTTCTAGGGGAGACCCAGTACTTC
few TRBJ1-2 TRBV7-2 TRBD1 CASSLGSTGGSGYTF TGTGCCAGCAGCTTAGGTTCGACAGGGGGTTCGGGCTACACCTTC
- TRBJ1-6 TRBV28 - CASSLLQGHNSPLHF TGTGCCAGCAGTTTATTACAGGGCCATAATTCACCCCTCCACTTT
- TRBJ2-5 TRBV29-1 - CSVDTGSGETQYF TGCAGCGTTGATACAGGTTCGGGAGAGACCCAGTACTTC
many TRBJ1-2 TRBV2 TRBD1 CASSDTGVVFYGYTF TGTGCCAGCAGTGATACAGGGGTAGTATTTTATGGCTACACCTTC
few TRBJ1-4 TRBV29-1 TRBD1 CSALGTQGAEEKLFF TGCAGCGCCCTCGGAACGCAGGGGGCGGAGGAAAAACTGTTTTTT